One and the same sample provided the 6 T cell receptor beta chains below, sequenced in a study of response to subunit inactivated influenza vaccine (dated by TCRdb to between 2017 and 2018). The method behind the library was RT-PCR. The reads were generated on an Illumina HiSeq 2500. Using fastp trimming at Q25 and MiXCR clonotype assembly, TCRdb reanalyzed the public sequencing data and kept in-frame beta chains. Every entry covers one CDR3 protein and lists the most common genes and DNA from its rows. Here the sample has hundreds of thousands of distinct CDR3 sequences; about 18% occur a single time. The ten largest clones take up under 13% of the sample. The sequencing used PBMCs from blood, collected less than 6 days after vaccination. Receptors originate from a man in his fifties or sixties who received an inactivated influenza vaccine. Donor details come from another sample of the same person, matched by shared clones.

The chain joins TRBV11-1 to TRBJ2-6, with 9 bases matching TRBD1. The germline CDR1 and CDR2 sequences are SGHAT and FQDESV (reference sequence). This CDR3 has 19 amino acids. V was pared by 0 bases and J by 1 base, with 7 bases of the junction left unmatched. The CDR3 DNA is TGTGCCAGCAGCTTAGCGCGGCTGGGACAGGGATCTGGGGCCAACGTCCTGACTTTC. Protein: CASSLARLGQGSGANVLTF.

This clonotype has a count of ten or more. This rearrangement joins TRBV29-1 to TRBJ2-3; D unresolved. CDR3 length: 12 amino acids. The V gene lost 5 bases and the J gene lost 1 base, with 7 bases spanning the gap. CDR1 and CDR2 (germline): SQVTM, ANQGSEA. CDR3: CSVRGGTDTQYF. The CDR3 DNA reads as TGCAGCGTTCGCGGTGGCACAGATACGCAGTATTTT.

This clonotype was counted many times. The genes are TRBV5-1 and TRBJ2-4; a possible D gene is TRBD2 (6 bases). Looked up from germline, CDR1 is SGHRS and CDR2 is YFSETQ. Trimming removed 4 bases at V and 3 bases at J, with 17 bases between. The CDR3 has 16 amino acids. CDR3 nucleotide sequence: TGCGCCAGCAGCACGGGGGTTGGGAGAGGCAAAAACATTCAGTACTTC. Its protein is CASSTGVGRGKNIQYF.

This clonotype was seen more than once but under ten times. This rearrangement joins TRBV20-1 to TRBJ1-1; D is perhaps TRBD1 (5 bases). Germline lookup yields CDR1 DFQATT and CDR2 SNEGSKA (reference sequence). This CDR3 is 13 amino acids long. Between the trimmed V and J ends, which lost 5 bases and 0 bases, there was a span of 10 bases. CDR3 protein: CSALGRVNTEAFF. CDR3 DNA sequence: TGCAGTGCTCTCGGCAGGGTGAACACTGAAGCTTTCTTT.

The sample holds a few counts of this clonotype. The V gene is TRBV6-2 or TRBV6-3, the J gene TRBJ1-2; 8 nucleotides agree with TRBD1. Germline V lookup: CDR1 MNHEY, CDR2 SVGEGT. CDR3 length equals 13 residues. With V trimmed by 2 bases and J by 8 bases, 4 bases remained unmatched. The CDR3 sequence is CASSYRRGHGYTF. The CDR3 region has the DNA TGTGCCAGCAGTTACCGCAGGGGGCACGGCTACACCTTC.

This clonotype has more than one count but fewer than ten. The rearrangement links TRBV6-2 or TRBV6-3 to TRBJ2-7; 14 bases align to TRBD2. The length of the CDR3 is 14 residues. V lost 6 bases to trimming and J lost 6 bases; unmatched junction nucleotides: 4. The germline V gene has CDR1 MNHEY and CDR2 SVGEGT. The CDR3 here is CASRGLAGVGEQYF. CDR3 bases: TGTGCCAGCAGGGGACTAGCGGGAGTCGGCGAGCAGTACTTC.